The sequence of this T cell receptor beta chain was determined in a study of identical twins. General study findings and limits: Twins' surplus sharing was weaker for beta out-of-frame sequences. Insertions were fewer in abundant cord blood beta clonotypes, whereas memory repertoires showed none of this pattern.

Each CDR3 protein is one row after TCRdb ran MiXCR on the 5' RACE reads. This sample yields some 900,000 distinct CDR3 sequences, of which about 12% are seen a single time; around 1.6% belongs to the top ten. The junction had 3 bases not matched to a gene; V was cut back by 2 bases and J by 0 bases. Germline V gives CDR1 SGHRS, CDR2 YFSETQ. CDR3 length: 16 residues. This clonotype has more than one count but fewer than ten. As yet, its antigen is unknown. The same sample was also used in a study of yellow fever vaccine responses in identical twins.

The sequence was obtained from a woman younger than 30 in good health. This chain joins TRBV5-1 and TRBJ2-5, with 11 positions matching TRBD1. The specimen was PBMCs. The CDR3 DNA is TGCGCCAGCAGCTTACGGGACAGGGGGTACCAAGAGACCCAGTACTTC. Translation: CASSLRDRGYQETQYF.